The 30 T cell receptor beta chains given below trace back to one sample, sequenced in a study of blood T cell repertoires in COVID-19. The method was immunoSEQ multiplex PCR; TCRdb's version includes in-frame clones alone and lacks a portion of them. The sample holds 210,000 or so clones, nearly 90% seen once. Sequenced sample: peripheral blood. The origin of the receptors is a man aged 45-65 years with acute or convalescent COVID-19.

The chain employs TRBV9 and TRBJ2-3; maybe TRBD1 (5 bases). Germline values: CDR1 SGDLS, CDR2 YYNGEE. Trimming stripped 4 bases from V and 0 bases from J, with 15 bases between. The CDR3 is 16 residues long. The CDR3 spells CASSPEPAGSTDTQYF. CDR3 nucleotides: TGTGCCAGCAGCCCAGAACCCGCAGGGAGCACAGATACGCAGTATTTT.

The rearrangement links TRBV11-3 to TRBJ2-2, with D hard to call. V was trimmed by 7 bases and J by 7 bases, leaving 7 bases between them. Germline lookup yields CDR1 SGHNT and CDR2 YENEEA. This CDR3 has 11 amino acids. The CDR3 protein is CASTQNGELFF. CDR3 nucleotides: TGTGCCAGCACCCAAAACGGGGAGCTGTTTTTT.

The chain combines TRBV9 with TRBJ1-2, with TRBD1 as a possible D gene (5 bases). V was trimmed by 0 bases and J by 3 bases, leaving 9 bases between them. This CDR3 has 14 residues. Germline V gene sequence: CDR1 SGDLS, CDR2 YYNGEE. CDR3 DNA: TGTGCCAGCAGCGTAGGGGCAGGGTACTATGGCTACACCTTC. This sequence encodes CASSVGAGYYGYTF.

The rearrangement joins TRBV5-1 to TRBJ1-2, with 10 bases aligning to TRBD1. Germline lookup yields CDR1 SGHRS and CDR2 YFSETQ. Trimming removed 4 bases from V and 10 bases from J; junction bases left unmatched: 13. The CDR3 is 15 amino acids. For the CDR3, the DNA is TGCGCCAGCAGCCCCGGGACAGGGGAATCGCTGTTCTACACCTTC. Its protein is CASSPGTGESLFYTF.

This chain uses TRBV7-8 with TRBJ1-2; D is ambiguous. This CDR3 comprises 17 residues. The V and J ends lost 0 bases and 4 bases respectively, with 18 bases between them. Germline CDR1 and CDR2: SGHVS and FQNEAQ. The CDR3 sequence is CASSLAVVGERSYGYTF. CDR3 sequence (DNA): TGTGCCAGCAGCTTAGCGGTTGTCGGGGAGAGGTCCTATGGCTACACCTTC.

As DNA, the CDR3 is TGTGCCAGTAGTATAAAGGAGGAATACAATTCACCCCTCCACTTT. Residues: CASSIKEEYNSPLHF. This chain uses TRBV19 with TRBJ1-6; D gene uncertain. The CDR3 has 15 amino acids. V lost 2 bases and J lost 7, with 12 bases in between. CDR1 LNHDA and CDR2 SQIVND come from the germline V gene (reference sequence).

The DNA of the CDR3 is TGCGCCAACTCTTCCTCCCCTAAGAGACAGAACACCGGGGAGCTGTTTTTT. Translated, it gives CANSSSPKRQNTGELFF. This chain joins TRBV10-1 and TRBJ2-2; the D is unclear. Trimming pared 10 bases from V and 1 base from J, leaving 22 bases between. This CDR3 has 17 amino acids. CDR1 and CDR2 (germline): WNHNN, SYGVQD (reference sequence).

This clone was picked up one time. This chain joins TRBV18 and TRBJ2-1; maybe TRBD1 (6 bases). The CDR3 is made up of 15 amino acids. Germline loops: CDR1 KGHSH, CDR2 LQKENI. V dropped 5 bases and J dropped 8 bases, with 19 bases sitting between them. The DNA of the CDR3 is TGTGCCAGCTCAGCATCAGCAGGGGATACTCATGAGCAGTTCTTC. It codes for CASSASAGDTHEQFF.

The genes are TRBV7-9 and TRBJ2-5, with 8 bases aligning to TRBD1. Germline CDR1 SEHNR, CDR2 FQNEAQ (reference sequence). The CDR3 contains 14 residues. Trimming took 8 bases from V and 5 from J; bases not matched to a gene: 10. The CDR3 bases are TGTGCCAGCGGACCTTCGGACAGGGTCGAGACCCAGTACTTC. It translates to CASGPSDRVETQYF.

V and J are TRBV7-9 and TRBJ1-6; the D is unclear. This CDR3 comprises 15 residues. Germline V CDR1 and CDR2: SEHNR, FQNEAQ (reference sequence). Between the trimmed V and J ends, which lost 1 base and 8 bases, there was a span of 12 bases. The CDR3, as DNA: TGTGCCAGCAGCTTAGTTCCCACTGGAGATTCACCCCTCCACTTT. It specifies CASSLVPTGDSPLHF.

The rearrangement links TRBV27 to TRBJ2-1; TRBD2 matches 8 bases. V shed 3 bases and J 8 bases; nucleotides not matched to a gene: 6. Per germline, CDR1 MNHEY and CDR2 SMNVEV (reference sequence). There are 14 residues in the CDR3. In nucleotides, the CDR3 is TGTGCCAGCAGTTTTCGGGGGGGCCCGGATGAGCAGTTCTTC. The encoded protein is CASSFRGGPDEQFF.

This sequence joins TRBV3-1 (or the pseudogene TRBV3-2) and TRBJ2-3; D uncertain. This CDR3 is 13 amino acids long. Per germline, CDR1 LGHDT and CDR2 YNNKEL (reference sequence). The V gene lost 1 base and the J gene lost 8 bases, with 10 bases spanning the gap. The CDR3 spells CASSQVQSSTQYF. The CDR3 bases are TGTGCCAGCAGCCAAGTTCAGTCTAGTACGCAGTATTTT.

The chain links TRBV19 to TRBJ1-4; D is unclear. The CDR3 is 12 amino acids. Germline V gives CDR1 LNHDA, CDR2 SQIVND (reference sequence). Trimming cost V 3 bases and J 13 bases, with 12 bases left between them. The CDR3 DNA reads as TGTGCCAGTAGTATCGAAACGAGCGGACTGTTTTTT. As protein: CASSIETSGLFF.

The chain employs TRBV27 and TRBJ2-7; a possible D gene is TRBD2 (5 bases). This CDR3 has 14 residues. V was clipped by 0 bases and J by 4 bases, with 10 bases between them. From germline, CDR1 is MNHEY and CDR2 SMNVEV (reference sequence). As DNA, the CDR3 is TGTGCCAGCAGTTTATCGAAGAGGGAATACGAGCAGTACTTC. This sequence encodes CASSLSKREYEQYF.

The V and J genes are TRBV5-6 and TRBJ2-7; 7 positions match TRBD2. CDR1 is SGHDT and CDR2 is YYEEEE in the germline V gene. The V gene end was trimmed by 4 bases and the J gene end by 2 bases; junction bases not matched to a gene: 6. The CDR3 contains 14 residues. For the CDR3, the DNA is TGTGCCAGCAGCCGCGCCGGGAGGACCTACGAGCAGTACTTC. Translated: CASSRAGRTYEQYF.

V is TRBV6-2 or TRBV6-3 and J is TRBJ1-6; D not certain. This CDR3 contains 15 residues. Germline V lookup: CDR1 MNHEY, CDR2 SVGEGT. V was shortened by 2 bases and J by 7 bases, with 12 bases between the two germline ends. In DNA form, the CDR3 reads TGTGCCAGCAGTTACCCGGGTTTTGGGAATTCACCCCTCCACTTT. It is translated as CASSYPGFGNSPLHF.

The rearrangement uses TRBV28 and TRBJ1-4, with 9 bases lining up with TRBD1. V trimming: 6 bases; J trimming: 4 bases; junction bases outside the gene matches: 6. This CDR3 spans 15 amino acids. Looked up from germline, CDR1 is MDHEN and CDR2 is SYDVKM. For the CDR3, the DNA is TGTGCCAGCAGGGGACAGGGAGGGGTTAATGAAAAACTGTTTTTT. This codes for CASRGQGGVNEKLFF.

The chain employs TRBV9 and TRBJ1-3; D is ambiguous. This CDR3 contains 18 residues. V was shortened by 2 bases and J by 0 bases, with 18 bases between the two germline ends. Per the germline V gene, CDR1 is SGDLS and CDR2 is YYNGEE. The chain's CDR3 is CASSVDPFDWISGNTIYF. The CDR3 bases are TGTGCCAGCAGCGTTGATCCCTTCGACTGGATCTCTGGAAACACCATATATTTT.

This clone was observed once. The chain uses TRBV2 and TRBJ2-7, with TRBD2 as a possible D gene (5 bases). V lost 1 base and J 0 bases, leaving 19 bases between the germline ends. The CDR3 loop spans 18 amino acids. Looked up from germline, CDR1 is SNHLY and CDR2 is FYNNEI. CDR3 region: CASSEVLSHRESSYEQYF. Here the CDR3 DNA reads TGTGCCAGCAGTGAAGTACTTTCCCACCGGGAAAGCTCCTACGAGCAGTACTTC. The variable domain in full, completed from reference TRBV2 and TRBJ2-7, reads EPEVTQTPSHQVTQMGQEVILRCVPISNHLYFYWYRQILGQKVEFLVSFYNNEISEKSEIFDDQFSVERPDGSNFTLKIRSTKLEDSAMYFCASSEVLSHRESSYEQYFGPGTRLTVT.

This clone showed up just a few times. The chain employs TRBV3-1 (or the pseudogene TRBV3-2) and TRBJ2-7, with 13 bases identical to TRBD2. The germline V gene encodes CDR1 LGHDT and CDR2 YNNKEL (reference sequence). The CDR3 covers 15 residues. The V segment lost 5 bases and the J segment 6 bases; nucleotides outside the gene matches: 7. The CDR3, as DNA: TGTGCCAGCAGCTTTCGACTAGCGGGAGGTAGCGAGCAGTACTTC. This translates into CASSFRLAGGSEQYF.

The chain employs TRBV7-9 and TRBJ2-3; TRBD1 might be the D (6 bases). The germline CDR1 and CDR2 sequences are SEHNR and FQNEAQ (reference sequence). The CDR3 consists of 17 residues. With 3 bases removed from V and 3 bases from J, the gap between germline ends came to 19 bases. The CDR3 sequence: CASSFGLRPRGTDTQYF. The CDR3 DNA follows: TGTGCCAGCAGCTTTGGGCTCCGGCCGAGGGGGACAGATACGCAGTATTTT. The full variable domain, rest sourced from reference TRBV7-9 and TRBJ2-3, is DTGVSQNPRHKITKRGQNVTFRCDPISEHNRLYWYRQTLGQGPEFLTYFQNEAQLEKSRLLSDRFSAERPKGSFSTLEIQRTEQGDSAMYLCASSFGLRPRGTDTQYFGPGTRLTVL.

The chain uses TRBV19 and TRBJ2-1; the D gene is possibly TRBD2 (5 bases). Germline V gives CDR1 LNHDA, CDR2 SQIVND (reference sequence). V shed 1 base and J shed 9 bases, with 16 bases lying between them. This CDR3 spans 15 amino acids. The CDR3: CASSIVVGLGSEQFF. The CDR3 DNA is TGTGCCAGTAGTATAGTGGTGGGATTAGGGAGTGAGCAGTTCTTC. Supplemented by reference TRBV19 and TRBJ2-1, the full variable domain reads DGGITQSPKYLFRKEGQNVTLSCEQNLNHDAMYWYRQDPGQGLRLIYYSQIVNDFQKGDIAEGYSVSREKKESFPLTVTSAQKNPTAFYLCASSIVVGLGSEQFFGPGTRLTVL.

As DNA, the CDR3 is TGTGCCAGCAGTCGCGCGGCGACAGGGTGGGACCCAGATACGCAGTATTTT. Encoded protein: CASSRAATGWDPDTQYF. The chain joins TRBV28 to TRBJ2-3, with 7 positions matching TRBD1. CDR3 length: 17 amino acids. Looked up from germline, CDR1 is MDHEN and CDR2 is SYDVKM. The J segment lost 4 bases and the V segment lost 5 bases, leaving 15 bases of the junction unmatched.

The chain is built from TRBV28 and TRBJ1-5, with no clear D. The CDR3 is 15 residues long. Germline V gene lookup returns CDR1 MDHEN and CDR2 SYDVKM. Between the trimmed V and J ends, which lost 1 base and 0 bases, there was a span of 7 bases. The CDR3: CASSLSGFSNQPQHF. CDR3 DNA: TGTGCCAGCAGTTTATCGGGGTTTAGCAATCAGCCCCAGCATTTT. Drawing the rest from reference TRBV28 and TRBJ1-5, the complete variable domain is DVKVTQSSRYLVKRTGEKVFLECVQDMDHENMFWYRQDPGLGLRLIYFSYDVKMKEKGDIPEGYSVSREKKERFSLILESASTNQTSMYLCASSLSGFSNQPQHFGDGTRLSIL.

The CDR3 sequence: CASTTVGYGYTF. The DNA for the CDR3 is TGTGCCAGCACCACCGTCGGCTATGGCTACACCTTC. The chain recombines TRBV27 with TRBJ1-2; D is unclear. The V gene lost 7 bases and the J gene lost 4 bases, with 10 bases spanning the gap. CDR1 is MNHEY and CDR2 is SMNVEV in the germline V gene (reference sequence). The CDR3 is made up of 12 amino acids.

This chain connects TRBV12-3 or TRBV12-4 to TRBJ1-1; tentatively, D is TRBD1 (6 bases). V lost 3 bases to trimming and J lost 5 bases, with 7 bases between them. CDR3 length: 12 residues. CDR3 residues: CASSFRGTEAFF. The CDR3 nucleotides are TGTGCCAGCAGTTTTAGGGGGACTGAAGCTTTCTTT.

The chain is built from TRBV28 and TRBJ1-2; 9 bases fit TRBD1. Germline V gene data show CDR1 as MDHEN and CDR2 as SYDVKM. V shed 10 bases, J shed 2 bases, and the junction held 11 bases outside the gene matches. CDR3 length: 15 amino acids. CDR3 sequence: CATIAGTGKNYGYTF. CDR3 coding DNA: TGTGCCACTATTGCCGGGACAGGGAAGAACTATGGCTACACCTTC.

This clone occurred once. The CDR3: CASSRSDRLNTEAFF. CDR3 coding DNA: TGTGCCAGTAGTAGGTCGGACAGGCTGAACACTGAAGCTTTCTTT. The V gene is TRBV19, the J gene TRBJ1-1, with TRBD1 matching 7 bases. The CDR3 is made up of 15 amino acids. V was clipped by 4 bases and J by 0 bases; unmatched bases: 5. CDR1 and CDR2 from the germline V gene are LNHDA and SQIVND (reference sequence).

The V and J genes are TRBV7-9 and TRBJ2-3; 12 nucleotides line up with TRBD2. The CDR3 spans 18 residues. CDR1 and CDR2 from the germline V gene are SEHNR and FQNEAQ (reference sequence). V shed 2 bases, J shed 3 bases, and the junction held 9 bases outside the gene matches. CDR3 sequence reads: CASSLQWTSGVLTDTQYF. The CDR3 DNA is TGTGCCAGCAGCTTACAGTGGACTAGCGGGGTGCTAACAGATACGCAGTATTTT.

The chain recombines TRBV18 with TRBJ2-7, with 9 bases lining up with TRBD2. V shed 3 bases and J 4 bases; nucleotides not matched to a gene: 7. The length of the CDR3 is 15 residues. In germline, CDR1 is KGHSH, CDR2 LQKENI. CDR3: CASSPVAGGEYEQYF. DNA for the CDR3: TGTGCCAGCTCACCGGTTGCGGGAGGGGAATACGAGCAGTACTTC. Full variable domain (rest looked up from reference TRBV18 and TRBJ2-7): NAGVMQNPRHLVRRRGQEARLRCSPMKGHSHVYWYRQLPEEGLKFMVYLQKENIIDESGMPKERFSAEFPKEGPSILRIQQVVRGDSAAYFCASSPVAGGEYEQYFGPGTRLTVT.